This TCR beta chain was identified in a study of blood T cell repertoires in COVID-19. Methods used by the authors: Estimation of nucleated cell counts was performed using reference gene primer amplification. The data were produced by immunoSEQ multiplex PCR, yet TCRdb's version contains in-frame clones alone and is incomplete. From that table come the V and J calls and clone size; the DNA was used to work out D and trimming. The profile shows about 260,000 clones, 75% to 90% of them singletons. Exposed participants encountered a COVID-19 case during the 2 weeks preceding study entry. The CDR3 contains 13 residues. Germline V gives CDR1 KGHSH, CDR2 LQKENI. The V gene lost 6 bases and the J gene lost 5 bases, with 14 bases spanning the gap.

The sequence was collected from a man over 45 who had been exposed to COVID-19. The J gene is TRBJ2-7, the V gene TRBV18; D is perhaps TRBD1 (6 bases). The specimen sequenced was PBMCs or T cells enriched from blood (not recorded which). The CDR3 sequence is CASSPDRINEQYF. The CDR3, as DNA: TGTGCCAGCTCCCCCGACAGGATCAACGAGCAGTACTTC.